The rows below give T cell receptor beta chains drawn from one sample of a study of CD8+CD57+ T cells in acquired aplastic anemia. TCRdb re-called the reads through MiXCR, storing one row per CDR3 protein. The table has hundreds of thousands of distinct CDR3 sequences, 55% to 70% seen once; the top ten hold 3.5% to 4.5%. The specimen sequenced was sorted CD4+, CD8+, or CD8+CD57+ T cells (not recorded which) from PBMCs. These receptors all stem from a human donor in good health, serving as a control. The CDR3 runs from the conserved cysteine through the conserved F or W. The order of the fields is V gene, J gene, clone size, D gene, CDR3 DNA, CDR3 protein. D genes are given only for firm matches. Expanded clones are given a class, and other clones once, few, many or no size at all.

v_gene: TRBV7-2
j_gene: TRBJ1-1
abundance: .
d_gene: TRBD1
CDR3nt: TGTGCCAGCAGCTTAGGCGGGACAGGGGTTCCTGAAGCTTTT
CDR3aa: CASSLGGTGVPEAF

v_gene: TRBV2
j_gene: TRBJ1-2
abundance: many
d_gene: .
CDR3nt: TGTGCCAGCAGTCGGCTTGTGGGTAACTATGGCTACACCTTC
CDR3aa: CASSRLVGNYGYTF

v_gene: TRBV11-3
j_gene: TRBJ2-6
abundance: once
d_gene: .
CDR3nt: TGTGCCAGCAGCCTCAATAGCGGATGGGCCAACGTCCTGACTTTC
CDR3aa: CASSLNSGWANVLTF

v_gene: TRBV12-3/TRBV12-4
j_gene: TRBJ2-7
abundance: few
d_gene: .
CDR3nt: TGTGCCAGCAGTTTTGGCGCTGGCGGATCCTACGAGCAGTACTTC
CDR3aa: CASSFGAGGSYEQYF

v_gene: TRBV7-9
j_gene: TRBJ1-1
abundance: .
d_gene: .
CDR3nt: TGTGCCAGCAGCTTAGTAATTGCGGGGACTGAAGCTTTCTTT
CDR3aa: CASSLVIAGTEAFF

v_gene: TRBV19
j_gene: TRBJ2-7
abundance: .
d_gene: .
CDR3nt: TGTGCCAGTAGTACCCCCCATGGATACGAGCAGTACTTC
CDR3aa: CASSTPHGYEQYF

v_gene: TRBV20-1
j_gene: TRBJ1-1
abundance: few
d_gene: .
CDR3nt: TGCAGTGCTAGCTCCTTACAGGGCCCGAACACTGAAGCTTTCTTT
CDR3aa: CSASSLQGPNTEAFF

v_gene: TRBV7-2
j_gene: TRBJ1-2
abundance: .
d_gene: .
CDR3nt: TGTGCCAGCAGCACGTGGGCCACTAGATGTTACAACTTC
CDR3aa: CASSTWATRCYNF

v_gene: TRBV7-3
j_gene: TRBJ1-2
abundance: .
d_gene: .
CDR3nt: TGTGCCAGCAGCCGAGTTATAGAGCCGGGCCACACCTTC
CDR3aa: CASSRVIEPGHTF

v_gene: TRBV7-2
j_gene: TRBJ1-5
abundance: .
d_gene: .
CDR3nt: TGTGCCAGCAGCCTAGGCAGTGGGGACATTCCTGAAGATCACTTT
CDR3aa: CASSLGSGDIPEDHF

v_gene: TRBV20-1
j_gene: TRBJ1-2
abundance: once
d_gene: TRBD1
CDR3nt: TGCAGTGCCACAGGGGGCGTAGGCTATGGCTACACCTTC
CDR3aa: CSATGGVGYGYTF

v_gene: TRBV6-4
j_gene: TRBJ1-6
abundance: .
d_gene: .
CDR3nt: TGTGCCAGCATACCTCAGATTGGAAATTCACCCCTCCACTTT
CDR3aa: CASIPQIGNSPLHF

v_gene: TRBV7-2
j_gene: TRBJ1-2
abundance: .
d_gene: .
CDR3nt: TGTGCCAGCAGCCGTAATAGCGGGGGCTACACCTTC
CDR3aa: CASSRNSGGYTF

v_gene: TRBV20-1
j_gene: TRBJ2-5
abundance: .
d_gene: .
CDR3nt: TGCAGTGCCCTTTGGGGAGGGGGGTTGGAGACCCAGTACTTC
CDR3aa: CSALWGGGLETQYF

v_gene: TRBV7-2
j_gene: TRBJ1-1
abundance: many
d_gene: TRBD1
CDR3nt: TGTGCCAGCAGCTCTTCTTCTTGGACAGGGGGCGAGACTGAAGCTTTCTTT
CDR3aa: CASSSSSWTGGETEAFF

v_gene: TRBV20-1
j_gene: TRBJ2-1
abundance: once
d_gene: TRBD2
CDR3nt: TGCAGTGCAACCGGGAGGACGAAGACTGAGCAGTTCTTC
CDR3aa: CSATGRTKTEQFF

v_gene: TRBV20-1
j_gene: TRBJ2-7
abundance: .
d_gene: TRBD2
CDR3nt: TGCAGTGCTACCCCGGGGGGGGCGCCTGCTGAGCAGTACTTC
CDR3aa: CSATPGGAPAEQYF

v_gene: TRBV7-2
j_gene: TRBJ2-1
abundance: .
d_gene: .
CDR3nt: TGTGCCAGCGTCATAGGTAGGGATGAGCAGTTCTTT
CDR3aa: CASVIGRDEQFF

v_gene: TRBV12-3/TRBV12-4
j_gene: TRBJ2-7
abundance: .
d_gene: .
CDR3nt: TGTGCCAGCAATCCGAACTCCTACGAGCAGTACTTC
CDR3aa: CASNPNSYEQYF

v_gene: TRBV5-1
j_gene: TRBJ1-1
abundance: many
d_gene: TRBD1
CDR3nt: TGCGCCAGCAGCCTACACCGGGACAGGGGGCAGGACACTGAAGCTTTCTTT
CDR3aa: CASSLHRDRGQDTEAFF

v_gene: TRBV5-1
j_gene: TRBJ2-1
abundance: once
d_gene: .
CDR3nt: TGCGCCAGCAGCTTGGCTGCGGCAGGCACATACAATGAGCAGTTCTTC
CDR3aa: CASSLAAAGTYNEQFF

v_gene: TRBV12-3/TRBV12-4
j_gene: TRBJ2-2
abundance: .
d_gene: .
CDR3nt: TGTGCCAGCAGTGTAGGCCGGTTTGCGACCGGGGAGCTGTTTTTT
CDR3aa: CASSVGRFATGELFF

v_gene: TRBV20-1
j_gene: TRBJ1-1
abundance: many
d_gene: .
CDR3nt: TGCAGTGCTATTCCATCCCCAGATTTTGAAGCTTTCTTT
CDR3aa: CSAIPSPDFEAFF

v_gene: TRBV10-2
j_gene: TRBJ1-1
abundance: many
d_gene: .
CDR3nt: TGCGCCAGCAGTGAGTCGTCTTACATGAACACTGAAGCTTTCTTT
CDR3aa: CASSESSYMNTEAFF

v_gene: TRBV6-1
j_gene: TRBJ2-7
abundance: .
d_gene: TRBD2
CDR3nt: TGTGCCAGCAAAGGGGATAGCGGGGCTGCCCTGGGGTACGAGCAGTACTTC
CDR3aa: CASKGDSGAALGYEQYF

v_gene: TRBV2
j_gene: TRBJ1-3
abundance: many
d_gene: .
CDR3nt: TGTGCCAGCAGTGGGACAGTGAACTCTGGAAACACCATATATTTT
CDR3aa: CASSGTVNSGNTIYF

v_gene: TRBV10-1
j_gene: TRBJ1-2
abundance: few
d_gene: .
CDR3nt: TGCGCCAGCAGTCACACTGTTGGAGGCTACACCTTC
CDR3aa: CASSHTVGGYTF

v_gene: TRBV6-2/TRBV6-3
j_gene: TRBJ1-5
abundance: many
d_gene: .
CDR3nt: TGTGCCAGCAGACAGCCCCCAAACAGGGAGAATCAGCCCCAGCATTTT
CDR3aa: CASRQPPNRENQPQHF

v_gene: TRBV7-2
j_gene: TRBJ1-1
abundance: many
d_gene: TRBD1
CDR3nt: TGTGCCAGCAGCCACAACCGACAGGGTACGAACACTGAAGCTTTCTTT
CDR3aa: CASSHNRQGTNTEAFF

v_gene: TRBV7-3
j_gene: TRBJ2-7
abundance: .
d_gene: .
CDR3nt: TGTGCCAGCAGCTTAGGAGGGTCCAACGAGCAGTACTTC
CDR3aa: CASSLGGSNEQYF

v_gene: TRBV9
j_gene: TRBJ2-7
abundance: .
d_gene: TRBD1
CDR3nt: TGCGCCAGCAGCCTACAGGGGGCCGAGAGCTCCTACAAGCAGTACTTC
CDR3aa: CASSLQGAESSYKQYF

v_gene: TRBV20-1
j_gene: TRBJ2-7
abundance: .
d_gene: TRBD1
CDR3nt: TGCAGTGCTAGCTACCCGTCTCAGGGGGTCGACGAGCAGTACTTC
CDR3aa: CSASYPSQGVDEQYF

v_gene: TRBV5-1
j_gene: TRBJ2-7
abundance: many
d_gene: .
CDR3nt: TGCGCCAGCGGCAAAGGGGATGGACCCTACGAGCAGTACTTC
CDR3aa: CASGKGDGPYEQYF

v_gene: TRBV29-1
j_gene: TRBJ2-4
abundance: few
d_gene: .
CDR3nt: TGCAGCGTTGAAATGGGTTTGGTCAAAAACATTCAGTACTTC
CDR3aa: CSVEMGLVKNIQYF

v_gene: TRBV15
j_gene: TRBJ2-7
abundance: few
d_gene: .
CDR3nt: TGTGCCACCAGCAGAGATGTCGGGGTCATCCACGAGCAGTACTTC
CDR3aa: CATSRDVGVIHEQYF

v_gene: TRBV11-1
j_gene: TRBJ2-1
abundance: .
d_gene: .
CDR3nt: TGTGCCAGCAGCTTAGGACAAGCGAGGAGCTCCTACAATGAGCAGTTCTTC
CDR3aa: CASSLGQARSSYNEQFF

v_gene: TRBV20-1
j_gene: TRBJ1-2
abundance: few
d_gene: .
CDR3nt: TGCAGTGCTAGACCGGGAAATTTTGGCTACACCTTC
CDR3aa: CSARPGNFGYTF

v_gene: TRBV10-3
j_gene: TRBJ1-1
abundance: .
d_gene: .
CDR3nt: TGTGCCGGCAGCCTAGGGGGGGTGGGAGATGAAGCTTTCTTT
CDR3aa: CAGSLGGVGDEAFF

v_gene: TRBV20-1
j_gene: TRBJ2-1
abundance: .
d_gene: TRBD2
CDR3nt: TGCAGTGCGAGTGCCACCGGGACTGGCGGGGGGGGAAGTGAGCAGTTCTTC
CDR3aa: CSASATGTGGGGSEQFF

v_gene: TRBV7-2
j_gene: TRBJ2-1
abundance: .
d_gene: TRBD2
CDR3nt: TGTGCCAGCAGCTTAGGACTAGCGGTTAAATACAATGAGCAGTTCTTC
CDR3aa: CASSLGLAVKYNEQFF

v_gene: TRBV19
j_gene: TRBJ1-5
abundance: .
d_gene: .
CDR3nt: TGTGCCAGTAGTATTCTGTCGTACAGGACCAATCGGCCCCAGCATTTT
CDR3aa: CASSILSYRTNRPQHF

v_gene: TRBV6-1
j_gene: TRBJ1-2
abundance: .
d_gene: .
CDR3nt: TGTGCCAGCAGCCCAATACTGGACTATGGCTACACCTTC
CDR3aa: CASSPILDYGYTF

v_gene: TRBV7-2
j_gene: TRBJ1-1
abundance: once
d_gene: .
CDR3nt: TGTGCCAGCAGCTTCCGGGGGGCGCAGATTGGCTACACCTTCTTT
CDR3aa: CASSFRGAQIGYTFF

v_gene: TRBV5-1
j_gene: TRBJ2-3
abundance: few
d_gene: TRBD2
CDR3nt: TGCGCCAGCAGCCCCGGGACTAGCGGGGACCTAGCACGAGATACGCAGTATTTT
CDR3aa: CASSPGTSGDLARDTQYF

v_gene: TRBV5-1
j_gene: TRBJ2-7
abundance: many
d_gene: TRBD1
CDR3nt: TGCGCCAGCAGCTGGGCCGGGACAGGGTCGTTCTACGAGCAGTACTTC
CDR3aa: CASSWAGTGSFYEQYF

v_gene: TRBV19
j_gene: TRBJ2-7
abundance: .
d_gene: TRBD2
CDR3nt: TGTGCCAGCCACCACGGGGAGCGGGAGGACCCCCAGCACTTCTTC
CDR3aa: CASHHGEREDPQHFF

v_gene: TRBV7-2
j_gene: TRBJ1-3
abundance: many
d_gene: .
CDR3nt: TGTGCCAGCAGCTCCCGGGGGTCTGGAAACACCATATATTTT
CDR3aa: CASSSRGSGNTIYF

v_gene: TRBV10-3
j_gene: TRBJ1-5
abundance: .
d_gene: TRBD1
CDR3nt: TGTGCCATCAGAGGGACAGGGGATCAGCCCCAGCATTTT
CDR3aa: CAIRGTGDQPQHF

v_gene: TRBV7-3
j_gene: TRBJ2-5
abundance: .
d_gene: .
CDR3nt: TGTGCCAGCAGCTTGCTGGGGTACCAAGAGACCCAGTACTTC
CDR3aa: CASSLLGYQETQYF

v_gene: TRBV6-1
j_gene: TRBJ1-2
abundance: few
d_gene: .
CDR3nt: TGTGCCAGCAGTGAAAGGGGCGTTAACTATGGCTACACCTTC
CDR3aa: CASSERGVNYGYTF

v_gene: TRBV12-3/TRBV12-4
j_gene: TRBJ1-1
abundance: .
d_gene: .
CDR3nt: TGTGCCAGCAAGCGAATCGGGTTGAGCACTGAAGCTTTCTTT
CDR3aa: CASKRIGLSTEAFF

v_gene: TRBV7-3
j_gene: TRBJ1-1
abundance: .
d_gene: .
CDR3nt: TGTGCCAGCAACCGGGGGATCAACACTGACGAGTTTTTT
CDR3aa: CASNRGINTDEFF